Each of the 19 T cell receptor beta chains below was sequenced from the same sample in a study of CD8+CD57+ T cells in acquired aplastic anemia. Genomic DNA templated the TCR beta VDJ and CDR3 profiling. TCRdb reprocessed the reads with MiXCR, giving one entry per CDR3 protein. The sample has approximately 180,000 distinct CDR3 sequences; about three fifths are singletons. Selection for sequencing was limited to patients who had shown CD8+CD57+ cell expansion by flow cytometry. Sequences were obtained from sorted CD4+, CD8+, or CD8+CD57+ T cells (not recorded which) from PBMCs. The receptors originated from a human donor with aplastic anemia.

Only a few counts were recorded for this clonotype. V usage is TRBV20-1 and J usage is TRBJ1-2, with unresolved D. Per germline, CDR1 DFQATT and CDR2 SNEGSKA (reference sequence). The CDR3 loop spans 8 amino acids. Trimming removed 8 bases at V and 3 bases at J, with 1 base between. CDR3 in DNA: TGCAGTCACTATGGCTACACCTTC. Translating it yields CSHYGYTF.

V usage is TRBV10-1 and J usage is TRBJ1-1; D call uncertain. V shed 5 bases and J shed 0 bases, with 10 bases lying between them. The germline gives CDR1 WNHNN, CDR2 SYGVQD (reference sequence). CDR3 size: 14 residues. CDR3 residues: CASSPSTVNTEAFF. The CDR3 coding sequence is TGCGCCAGCAGTCCTTCGACGGTGAACACTGAAGCTTTCTTT.

Many counts were recorded for this clonotype. CDR3 sequence (DNA): TGTGCCAGCAGTGAGGAAGTGAACACTGAAGCTTTCTTT. It codes for CASSEEVNTEAFF. The chain uses TRBV6-4 and TRBJ1-1; D uncertain. The CDR3 has 13 amino acids. V lost 3 bases, J lost 0 bases, and 5 bases lay in between. Germline V gives CDR1 MRHNA, CDR2 SNTAGT.

This chain links TRBV7-8 with TRBJ2-7; 13 nucleotides match TRBD2. This CDR3 comprises 14 residues. The V gene end was trimmed by 5 bases and the J gene end by 2 bases; junction bases not matched to a gene: 0. Germline V gene lookup returns CDR1 SGHVS and CDR2 FQNEAQ. CDR3 region: CASSTSGRAYEQYF. The CDR3 DNA is TGTGCCAGCAGCACTAGCGGGAGGGCCTACGAGCAGTACTTC.

Comments on this clonotype: One junction end disagrees with the germline gene, perhaps due to a read error. V gene TRBV12-3 or TRBV12-4 combines with J gene TRBJ2-1; tentatively, D is TRBD2 (6 bases). CDR3 size: 13 residues. The CDR3 DNA is TGTGCCAGCAGTTTCGCGGGGTACAATGAGCGGTTCTTC. Translation: CASSFAGYNERFF.

This clonotype was observed many times. The chain employs TRBV12-3 or TRBV12-4 and TRBJ2-1; D possibly matches TRBD1 or TRBD2 (5 bases each). Deletions cut 0 bases from V and 1 base from J, with 7 bases between. The CDR3 length is 15 residues. The CDR3 loop reads CASSLAGDSYNEQFF. CDR3 nucleotide sequence: TGTGCCAGCAGTTTAGCGGGGGATTCCTACAATGAGCAGTTCTTC.

The chain couples TRBV19 to TRBJ2-7, with 10 bases aligning to TRBD2. Germline trimming cut 4 bases from V and 2 bases from J; bases unmatched to any gene: 5. The germline V gene encodes CDR1 LNHDA and CDR2 SQIVND (reference sequence). CDR3 length equals 15 residues. The CDR3, as DNA: TGTGCCAGTAGTACCTTAGCGGGAGGTGCCTACGAGCAGTACTTC. Translation gives CASSTLAGGAYEQYF.

This chain connects TRBV15 to TRBJ2-1; D is possibly TRBD1 or TRBD2 (6 bases each). Germline CDR1 LNHNV, CDR2 YYDKDF (reference sequence). The V and J ends lost 5 bases and 9 bases respectively, with 20 bases between them. The CDR3 is 15 amino acids. The CDR3 protein is CATSPDRLEGSEQFF. CDR3 DNA sequence: TGTGCCACCAGCCCCGACAGGTTGGAGGGGAGTGAGCAGTTCTTC.

About this clonotype itself: At one end, the junction sequence differs from germline, possibly due to a read error. This sequence joins TRBV9 and TRBJ1-6; D not resolved. Per the germline V gene, CDR1 is SGDLS and CDR2 is YYNGEE. The CDR3 runs 13 residues. CDR3 region: CAGSVSGGPPLHF. CDR3 DNA: TGTGCCGGCAGCGTTTCCGGCGGCCCACCCCTCCACTTT.

The J gene is TRBJ1-3, the V gene TRBV6-9, with D hard to call. From germline, CDR1 is MNHGY and CDR2 SVAAGI. This CDR3 region has 15 residues. The germline V and J ends were trimmed by 4 bases and 0 bases, with 10 bases remaining between them. CDR3 amino acids: CASSFPAGSGNTIYF. CDR3 in DNA: TGTGCCAGCAGTTTTCCCGCCGGCTCTGGAAACACCATATATTTT.

The chain combines TRBV5-6 with TRBJ2-3; D not certain. The CDR3 length is 13 residues. Germline loops: CDR1 SGHDT, CDR2 YYEEEE. Trimming removed 2 bases from V and 6 bases from J, with 10 bases in between. CDR3 coding DNA: TGTGCCAGCAGCTTAGATGTCAGTGATACGCAGTATTTT. It is translated as CASSLDVSDTQYF.

This clonotype was seen a few times. The chain couples TRBV28 to TRBJ1-5; no definite D call. V lost 2 bases to trimming and J lost 5 bases, with 10 bases between them. CDR3 length: 14 amino acids. Germline V gene data show CDR1 as MDHEN and CDR2 as SYDVKM. CDR3 in DNA: TGTGCCAGCAGTTTAACCGTCACCTATCAGCCCCAGCATTTT. As protein: CASSLTVTYQPQHF.

J is TRBJ1-2 and V is TRBV6-2 or TRBV6-3; TRBD1 might be the D (5 bases). The CDR3 spans 13 residues. The V end was cut by 6 bases, the J end by 8 bases, with 16 bases between. Germline V CDR1 and CDR2: MNHEY, SVGEGT. The DNA for the CDR3 is TGTGCCAGCAGCCTAGGGCGGGACCGGGGCTACACCTTC. It is translated as CASSLGRDRGYTF.

The chain uses TRBV5-8 and TRBJ1-2, with 7 bases fitting TRBD1. Germline V CDR1 and CDR2: SGHTS, YDEGEE. The CDR3 has 11 amino acids. This chain's CDR3 is CATGTVHGYTF. The CDR3 DNA follows: TGTGCTACCGGGACAGTGCATGGCTACACCTTC.

The chain couples TRBV5-1 to TRBJ2-2, with a weak D call TRBD2 (6 bases). Germline CDR1 SGHRS, CDR2 YFSETQ. This CDR3 spans 13 amino acids. Trimming stripped 3 bases from V and 7 bases from J, with 10 bases between. The CDR3 here is CASSSREVGELFF. The CDR3 DNA is TGCGCCAGCAGCTCCAGGGAGGTCGGGGAGCTGTTTTTT.

The chain recombines TRBV11-2 with TRBJ2-2, with 10 nucleotides matching TRBD2. The CDR3 is 16 amino acids. Trimming removed 3 bases from V and 5 bases from J; junction bases left unmatched: 6. Germline CDR1 and CDR2: SGHAT and FQNNGV. CDR3 in DNA: TGTGCCAGCAGCTTGACCAGCGGGGGGGCTACCGGGGAGCTGTTTTTT. This sequence encodes CASSLTSGGATGELFF.

The rearrangement joins TRBV9 to TRBJ2-6; unclear D gene. The germline gives CDR1 SGDLS, CDR2 YYNGEE. The CDR3 has 16 amino acids. Deletions cut 0 bases from V and 1 base from J, with 8 bases between. CDR3 sequence: CASSVGGWSGANVLTF. The CDR3 region has the DNA TGTGCCAGCAGCGTAGGAGGATGGTCTGGGGCCAACGTCCTGACTTTC.

This clonotype was observed at least ten times. V gene TRBV5-1 combines with J gene TRBJ2-2, with 7 bases lining up with TRBD2. V shed 5 bases and J 1 base; nucleotides not matched to a gene: 8. Germline CDR1 and CDR2: SGHRS and YFSETQ. The CDR3 length is 16 residues. As DNA, the CDR3 is TGCGCCAGCAGGTCGGGGGGACCCAGGAACACCGGGGAGCTGTTTTTT. Its translation is CASRSGGPRNTGELFF. The whole variable domain, remainder taken from reference TRBV5-1 and TRBJ2-2, is KAGVTQTPRYLIKTRGQQVTLSCSPISGHRSVSWYQQTPGQGLQFLFEYFSETQRNKGNFPGRFSGRQFSNSRSEMNVSTLELGDSALYLCASRSGGPRNTGELFFGEGSRLTVL.

The V gene is TRBV29-1, the J gene TRBJ2-5; a possible D gene is TRBD2 (5 bases). The CDR3 totals 11 residues. Germline CDR1 is SQVTM and CDR2 is ANQGSEA. V was shortened by 4 bases and J by 7 bases, with 10 bases between the two germline ends. The CDR3 loop reads CSVGGEGTQYF. DNA of the CDR3: TGCAGCGTTGGGGGAGAGGGGACCCAGTACTTC.